A selection of T cell receptor beta chains follows, all from one sample in a study of prognosis after radiotherapy for stage I lung cancer. TCRdb reprocessed the multiplex PCR reads via MiXCR and lists one record per CDR3 protein. The data contain roughly 15,000 distinct CDR3 sequences, roughly 31% of them seen just once; the ten biggest clones take up roughly 25%. The sample was PBMCs, taken before or after stereotactic body radiation therapy (not recorded which). The receptors here all came from a donor over 45 with non-small cell lung cancer. Both conserved end residues are trimmed from each CDR3. Part of the rows lack a size; the others show once, few, many or a class for expanded clones.

v_gene	abundance	j_gene	CDR3aa
TRBV4-1	many	TRBJ2-7	ASSQVRQSVYEQY
TRBV18	many	TRBJ1-5	ASSGASQGTQH
TRBV30	many	TRBJ2-7	AWAGYSYEQY
TRBV7-9	many	TRBJ2-1	ASSFAGGRANEQF
TRBV19	many	TRBJ2-3	ASSMGPAGLTDTQY
TRBV13	many	TRBJ2-1	ASSLGDSTNEQF
TRBV29-1	many	TRBJ2-1	SVDREGVKEQF
TRBV10-3	many	TRBJ2-5	AISESMNQETQY
TRBV5-1	many	TRBJ2-1	ASRGIYTSSYNEQF
TRBV5-4	many	TRBJ2-7	ASSPSNGLSSYEQY
TRBV6-5	-	TRBJ2-5	ASSYSIAGKGETQY
TRBV2	many	TRBJ2-2	ASSEEPPNTGELF
TRBV6-1	-	TRBJ1-6	ASSPAGYNSPLH
TRBV15	-	TRBJ2-7	ATSRYLQGDYEQY
TRBV9	many	TRBJ2-3	ASSVEPNTQY
TRBV28	many	TRBJ1-2	ASQTITNYGYT
TRBV28	many	TRBJ2-3	ASSLSGGVVTDTQY
TRBV4-3	once	TRBJ2-7	ASSQRLAGGSQILREY
TRBV4-3	many	TRBJ2-1	ASSPGIGKYNEQF
TRBV20-1	medium-sized	TRBJ2-1	SARRGQGVSYNEQF
TRBV4-1	many	TRBJ1-5	ASSQVTDNSNQPQH
TRBV3-1	medium-sized	TRBJ2-6	ASSQGGANVLT
TRBV18	many	TRBJ1-1	ASSPRDGNTEAF
TRBV29-1	many	TRBJ2-1	SVDRRAYNEQF
TRBV6-1	-	TRBJ2-1	ASSETSGTSGRYAYNEQF
TRBV30	-	TRBJ2-1	AWMGGRVDNEQF
TRBV24-1	many	TRBJ2-2	ATSENTGELF
TRBV27	many	TRBJ1-1	ASSWAGTGTEAF
TRBV19	many	TRBJ2-1	ASSINRGLATYNEQF
TRBV2	many	TRBJ2-5	ASRTGQEVTQY
TRBV5-4	many	TRBJ2-3	AGRSGRATDTQY
TRBV6-2/TRBV6-3	medium-sized	TRBJ2-1	ASSYSFFQVGHEQF
TRBV9	many	TRBJ1-1	ASSQHSGTSNTEAF
TRBV11-2	many	TRBJ2-7	ASSLMTGGSEQY
TRBV11-2	-	TRBJ2-3	AGSFPRTSGVSTDTQY
TRBV19	medium-sized	TRBJ1-6	ASSLTGTGTYNSPLH
TRBV15	many	TRBJ1-1	ATSRSRTGNTEAF
TRBV15	-	TRBJ2-1	ATSLDQWSKQL
TRBV20-1	-	TRBJ2-1	SAFAGFDNEQF
TRBV3-1	many	TRBJ2-3	ASSQDVVGPGTDTQY
TRBV4-3	many	TRBJ2-2	ASSQLSGRTGELF
TRBV6-2/TRBV6-3	-	TRBJ2-1	ASNSNFLSYYNEQF
TRBV20-1	-	TRBJ2-7	SGGCSVAYEQY
TRBV7-2	many	TRBJ2-7	ASSAGQAAYEQY
TRBV5-5	many	TRBJ1-6	ASSDTTGASPLH
TRBV15	-	TRBJ2-3	ATSRGADTTDTQY
TRBV15	many	TRBJ2-7	ATSRGDRTDEQY
TRBV2	many	TRBJ2-6	ASSELGGRASGANVLT
TRBV9	many	TRBJ2-5	ASSISGAQY
TRBV19	many	TRBJ2-1	ASSIVEREVEEQF
TRBV20-1	many	TRBJ2-7	SAKPGQGADEQY
TRBV6-1	many	TRBJ2-1	ASSRRTSGILNNEQF
TRBV20-1	once	TRBJ2-5	SARSIRQRGQETQY
TRBV4-1	medium-sized	TRBJ1-4	ASSQVSSMLREKLF
TRBV7-2	-	TRBJ2-1	ASSLMHSGCSSYNEQF